What follows is one T cell receptor (beta chain) and its context. The antigen is undetermined. In TCRdb, the 5' RACE reads were re-called with MiXCR into one record per CDR3 protein. The sample lists more than 350,000 distinct CDR3 sequences, around a tenth occurring once. This CDR3 spans 14 amino acids. CDR1 is SGHRS, CDR2 YFSETQ, per germline. Trimming took 0 bases from V and 4 from J, leaving 10 bases between them. This sample is drawn from a study of T cells after yellow fever vaccination. Study-wide findings and caveats: Contaminating bulk clonotypes could be abundant in FACS-sorted repertoires. Booster sampling recovered most clones from primary vaccination (roughly 97% CD4, around 88% CD8).

The sequence was collected from a man younger than 35 who received the YFV17D yellow fever vaccine. Sequenced here: PBMCs, sampled on the day of the first yellow fever vaccination. This chain joins TRBV5-1 and TRBJ1-1; D is ambiguous. CDR3 coding DNA: TGCGCCAGCAGCTTGGGGACCTGGGGCACTGAAGCTTTCTTT. Protein: CASSLGTWGTEAFF.